This paragraph covers one T cell receptor (beta chain) sequence. The data stem from a study of blood T cell repertoires in COVID-19. Study context: Sources were T cells, B-cell-depleted T cells, or PBMCs; the material itself was cDNA or gDNA.

The ends lost 6 bases at V and 4 bases at J; junction bases unmatched: 7. The CDR3 consists of 15 residues. CDR1 and CDR2 from the germline V gene are SGHDT and YYEEEE. Sequencing was performed with immunoSEQ multiplex PCR; in TCRdb, only in-frame clones are kept and a portion is missing. The sample consists of under 250,000 clones, roughly nine tenths of them appearing once. The sample taken for sequencing was PBMCs or T cells enriched from blood (not recorded which). This chain uses TRBV5-6 with TRBJ1-2; 12 bases align to TRBD1. The TCR sequence derives from a woman aged 25 to 39 with acute COVID-19. CDR3 sequence: CASTLGQGAPYGYTF. CDR3 bases: TGTGCCAGCACCCTGGGACAGGGGGCCCCCTATGGCTACACCTTC.